This TCR beta chain was obtained from a study of blood T cell repertoires in COVID-19. The overall study: Acute-phase and convalescent COVID-19 samples originated in the United States, Italy and Spain. PBMCs, B-cell-depleted T cells, or T cells were the source of the cDNA or gDNA that made up the material.

Trimming took 3 bases from V and 7 from J, leaving 16 bases between them. The germline gives CDR1 DFQATT, CDR2 SNEGSKA (reference sequence). CDR3 size: 14 residues. The authors' processing: Cell counts per sample came from amplifying reference gene primers. Clones were sequenced by immunoSEQ multiplex PCR, and TCRdb holds only the in-frame ones, with some missing. For V, J and clone size, that table is used; D and trimming come from the DNA. This sample yields some 38,000 clones, of which roughly 78% are seen a single time; roughly an eighth belongs to the top ten. The receptor's source is a woman between 70 and 85 years old with acute or convalescent COVID-19. The sample comprised peripheral blood. The J gene is TRBJ1-5, the V gene TRBV20-1, with a tentative D call TRBD1 (6 bases). The CDR3 region has the DNA TGCAGTGCTAGTGCTCGGGGGGCGCGGCAGCCCCAGCATTTT. Protein sequence: CSASARGARQPQHF.